This T cell receptor (beta chain) was captured in a study of long-term antiretroviral therapy in people with HIV. Every specimen held between about 0.9-10 million cryopreserved PBMC. These were thawed and washed before DNA extraction. Comments on this clone: Its specificity is not known.

Study-level findings and limits: Subsequent to ART, diversity was augmented yet persisted below that of transplant donor controls. It was observed that HIV repertoires exhibited narrower CDR3 length ranges than controls. Blood was collected between about 2003 and 2017, possibly under older ART regimens.

CDR3 length: 13 amino acids. V was trimmed by 3 bases and J by 2 bases, leaving 8 bases between them. Germline CDR1 reads SGHDN; CDR2 reads FVKESK. Sequencing relied on immunoSEQ assay v3.0, run at survey level. Generated by immunoSEQ multiplex PCR, the TCRdb table keeps only in-frame clones and is missing some. The table shows around 20,000 clones, with roughly nine tenths occurring only once. This TCR derives from a man aged 45-65 years with HIV. This specimen was unsorted PBMCs, taken 3 years after starting antiretroviral therapy. The chain recombines TRBV14 with TRBJ2-7; perhaps TRBD1 as D (5 bases). The CDR3 coding sequence is TGTGCCAGCAGCCATGCAGGGCCCTACGAGCAGTACTTC. Amino acid sequence: CASSHAGPYEQYF.